Shown below are 20 T cell receptor beta chains from a single sample sequenced in a study of human T cells and chemical hapten exposure. Indicated time point: pre-sensitization, week 0. The sample's treatment: therapeutic diphenylcyclopropenone sensitization with weekly scalp DPC. From the RACE reads, TCRdb called clonotypes with MiXCR, one entry per CDR3 protein. The sample yields a few hundred thousand distinct CDR3 sequences, approximately 5.8% seen once. This specimen was whole blood, taken in connection with sensitization to the hapten diphenylcyclopropenone (DPC). The receptors shown here come from a woman aged 18-29 years with alopecia areata. Some clones in this sample may be carry-over from other donors' samples.

This clonotype was recorded at least ten times. V usage is TRBV6-2 or TRBV6-3 and J usage is TRBJ2-3; D is undetermined. The CDR3 length is 14 residues. Trimming took off 4 bases at V and 0 bases at J, with 8 bases between the two ends. Per germline, CDR1 MNHEY and CDR2 SVGEGT. CDR3 coding DNA: TGTGCCAGCAGTTGGGGTGCTAGCACAGATACGCAGTATTTT. Residues: CASSWGASTDTQYF.

CDR3 in amino acids: CASSQSMSRGATNEKLFF. As DNA, the CDR3 is TGCGCCAGCAGTCAATCGATGTCCCGGGGGGCAACTAATGAAAAACTGTTTTTT. The rearrangement links TRBV23-1 to TRBJ1-4, with a possible D match to TRBD1 (5 bases). TRBV23-1 qualifies as an ORF whose function is uncertain. CDR3 size: 18 residues. V dropped 0 bases and J dropped 0 bases, with 14 bases sitting between them.

J is TRBJ2-1 and V is TRBV14; 7 bases align to TRBD1. The V gene's germline CDR1 is SGHDN and CDR2 FVKESK. Losses at the gene ends were 1 base for V and 2 bases for J; bases not matched to a gene: 5. The CDR3 is made up of 16 amino acids. This CDR3 reads CASSQGRGLTYNEQFF. The CDR3 nucleotides are TGTGCCAGCAGCCAAGGAAGGGGGCTAACCTACAATGAGCAGTTCTTC.

This clonotype was found a few times. The V call is TRBV12-3 or TRBV12-4, the J call TRBJ1-2; 8 nucleotides line up with TRBD1. V lost 2 bases, J lost 0 bases, and 2 bases stayed unmatched. This CDR3 contains 15 residues. The DNA of the CDR3 is TGTGCCAGCAGTTTAACGACAGGGGCTAACTATGGCTACACCTTC. This encodes CASSLTTGANYGYTF.

At least ten counts were recorded for this clonotype. This chain uses TRBV28 with TRBJ2-7; D not resolved. CDR3 size: 13 residues. V was trimmed by 6 bases and J by 3 bases, leaving 12 bases between them. Germline CDR1 MDHEN, CDR2 SYDVKM. The CDR3 protein is CASRSDPFYEQYF. The CDR3 DNA follows: TGTGCCAGCAGATCGGACCCTTTCTACGAGCAGTACTTC. The complete variable domain, with remaining parts taken from reference TRBV28 and TRBJ2-7, reads DVKVTQSSRYLVKRTGEKVFLECVQDMDHENMFWYRQDPGLGLRLIYFSYDVKMKEKGDIPEGYSVSREKKERFSLILESASTNQTSMYLCASRSDPFYEQYFGPGTRLTVT.

This clonotype was seen at least ten times. The gene calls are TRBV6-6 and TRBJ1-1; D is unresolved. Trimming removed 2 bases from V and 1 base from J, with 11 bases in between. The length of the CDR3 is 15 residues. Per the germline V gene, CDR1 is MNHNY and CDR2 is SVGAGI (reference sequence). The CDR3 spells CASSYPVSRNTEAFF. The CDR3 DNA is TGTGCCAGCAGTTACCCTGTCAGTCGGAACACTGAAGCTTTCTTT.

This clonotype has a handful of counts. This chain links TRBV20-1 with TRBJ2-3; 9 bases are shared with TRBD2. With 6 bases clipped from V and 4 bases from J, the junction kept 5 bases outside the gene matches. Germline-derived CDR1 and CDR2 are DFQATT and SNEGSKA (reference sequence). The CDR3 extends over 13 amino acids. CDR3 nucleotides: TGCAGTGCAACTCTAGCGGGGCCAGATACGCAGTATTTT. This codes for CSATLAGPDTQYF.

Many counts were recorded for this clonotype. The J gene is TRBJ1-4, the V gene TRBV2; D remains unclear. V was trimmed by 2 bases and J by 7 bases, leaving 14 bases between them. This CDR3 contains 15 residues. From germline, CDR1 is SNHLY and CDR2 FYNNEI. The CDR3 loop reads CASSERRGGGEKLFF. For the CDR3, the DNA is TGTGCCAGCAGTGAAAGGCGGGGAGGCGGTGAAAAACTGTTTTTT.

This clonotype was seen a handful of times. The V gene is TRBV5-5, the J gene TRBJ2-5; D might be TRBD1 (6 bases). The CDR3 contains 14 residues. Per germline, CDR1 SGHKS and CDR2 YYEKEE (reference sequence). Trimming shortened V by 4 bases and J by 3 bases, and 13 bases separated the two germline ends. CDR3 sequence reads: CASSEDRNEETQYF. DNA of the CDR3: TGTGCCAGCAGCGAAGACAGGAATGAAGAGACCCAGTACTTC. Full variable domain (remainder filled in from reference TRBV5-5 and TRBJ2-5): DAGVTQSPTHLIKTRGQQVTLRCSPISGHKSVSWYQQVLGQGPQFIFQYYEKEERGRGNFPDRFSARQFPNYSSELNVNALLLGDSALYLCASSEDRNEETQYFGPGTRLLVL.

Many counts were recorded for this clonotype. The chain is built from TRBV20-1 and TRBJ2-2; tentative D call: TRBD2 (5 bases). The CDR3 sequence is 13 residues long. V dropped 3 bases and J dropped 6 bases, with 11 bases sitting between them. CDR1 is DFQATT and CDR2 is SNEGSKA in the germline V gene (reference sequence). This chain's CDR3 is CSARPSPAGELFF. In DNA, the CDR3 is TGCAGTGCTAGGCCTAGCCCGGCCGGGGAGCTGTTTTTT.

The sample holds a few counts of this clonotype. The gene calls are TRBV6-6 and TRBJ1-4; 7 bases fit TRBD1. V was clipped by 6 bases and J by 4 bases; unmatched bases: 5. The CDR3 totals 14 residues. Germline loops: CDR1 MNHNY, CDR2 SVGAGI (reference sequence). The CDR3 loop reads CASSGRGVNEKLFF. In DNA form, the CDR3 reads TGTGCCAGCAGCGGCAGGGGGGTTAATGAAAAACTGTTTTTT.

In its sample, this clonotype was seen a few times. J is TRBJ1-5 and V is TRBV6-5; TRBD1 matches 8 bases. V was clipped by 4 bases and J by 8 bases; unmatched bases: 7. This CDR3 spans 14 amino acids. Germline CDR1 is MNHEY and CDR2 is SVGAGI. CDR3 loop: CASSSDRALEPQHF. CDR3 sequence (DNA): TGTGCCAGCAGTTCGGACAGGGCTCTGGAGCCCCAGCATTTT.

This chain joins TRBV6-4 and TRBJ1-6; D remains unclear. The CDR3 runs to 13 residues. V was cut by 5 bases and J by 7 bases, with 9 bases left in between. Germline assignment: CDR1 MRHNA and CDR2 SNTAGT. The CDR3 region is CASSFSDNSPLHF. The CDR3 nucleotides read TGTGCCAGCAGTTTCTCTGACAATTCACCCCTCCACTTT.

The table lists this clonotype with a few counts. This chain uses TRBV14 with TRBJ2-4, with TRBD1 identical over 9 bases. Germline-derived CDR1 and CDR2 are SGHDN and FVKESK. Germline trimming cut 1 base from V and 2 bases from J; bases unmatched to any gene: 6. The CDR3 loop spans 17 amino acids. CDR3 nucleotide sequence: TGTGCCAGCAGCCAAGGGAACAGGGGGCGTCCCAAAAACATTCAGTACTTC. Its protein product is CASSQGNRGRPKNIQYF.

This clonotype was counted at least ten times. The V call is TRBV6-1, the J call TRBJ1-5; a weak D match, TRBD1 (6 bases). This CDR3 region has 14 residues. V dropped 4 bases and J dropped 5 bases, with 12 bases sitting between them. Germline V gene sequence: CDR1 MNHNS, CDR2 SASEGT. CDR3 nucleotides: TGTGCCAGCAGTGTTCAGGGGAGGTATCAGCCCCAGCATTTT. It is translated as CASSVQGRYQPQHF.

In its sample, this clonotype was seen many times. V gene TRBV6-5 combines with J gene TRBJ2-5; a weak D match, TRBD2 (6 bases). Germline V gene sequence: CDR1 MNHEY, CDR2 SVGAGI. The CDR3 is made up of 15 amino acids. V lost 0 bases to trimming and J lost 0 bases, with 8 bases between them. The CDR3 region has the DNA TGTGCCAGCAGTTACTCAACGGGGGACCAAGAGACCCAGTACTTC. Its translation: CASSYSTGDQETQYF.

There are a few counts of this clonotype. The gene calls are TRBV27 and TRBJ2-6, with no clear D. V lost 2 bases, J lost 0 bases, and 8 bases lay in between. This CDR3 is built from 16 residues. Per the germline V gene, CDR1 is MNHEY and CDR2 is SMNVEV (reference sequence). The CDR3 sequence: CASSLNSPSGANVLTF. The CDR3 DNA reads as TGTGCCAGCAGTTTAAACAGCCCCTCTGGGGCCAACGTCCTGACTTTC.

This chain uses TRBV6-1 with TRBJ1-2; 9 positions match TRBD1. V shed 6 bases and J 10 bases; nucleotides not matched to a gene: 18. CDR1 is MNHNS and CDR2 is SASEGT in the germline V gene. This CDR3 has 16 residues. CDR3 protein: CASSLSAGTGRGDYTF. CDR3 DNA sequence: TGTGCCAGCAGCTTATCCGCCGGGACAGGGAGAGGAGACTACACCTTC.

The chain couples TRBV10-3 to TRBJ2-7, with D uncertain. The CDR3 covers 14 residues. Germline assignment: CDR1 ENHRY and CDR2 SYGVKD. V lost 6 bases to trimming and J lost 0 bases, with 12 bases between them. The CDR3 protein is CAISPDPSSYEQYF. CDR3 coding DNA: TGTGCCATCAGCCCGGACCCAAGCTCCTACGAGCAGTACTTC.

This clonotype was counted many times. This chain connects TRBV7-2 to TRBJ2-5; no definite D call. V lost 5 bases, J lost 5 bases, and 6 bases lay in between. The CDR3 is 11 amino acids. CDR1 and CDR2 from the germline V gene are SGHTA and FQGNSA. The DNA of the CDR3 is TGTGCCAGCAGCCTGAGCGAGACCCAGTACTTC. It translates to CASSLSETQYF.